This T cell receptor (beta chain) derives from a study of T cells in Graves' hyperthyroidism and ophthalmopathy. This clonotype occurred many times. This CDR3 contains 14 residues. Trimming pared 6 bases from V and 4 bases from J, leaving 10 bases between. The germline V gene has CDR1 MNHNS and CDR2 SASEGT. From roughly 9.2 ml of fresh peripheral blood, PBMCs were isolated. TCR beta CDR3 regions were amplified from RNA. Using the HTBI primer set, a first-round RT-PCR was run on the TCR CDR3. MiXCR was run by TCRdb on the multiplex PCR reads, yielding one entry per CDR3 protein. The profile shows fewer than 750,000 distinct CDR3 sequences, 14% to 15% of them singletons.

This chain links TRBV6-1 with TRBJ1-6; D call uncertain. Input material: blood. The TCR sequence derives from a middle-aged woman with Graves' ophthalmopathy. Here the CDR3 DNA reads TGTGCCAGCAGATCGGCCCCGTATAATTCACCCCTCCACTTT. This sequence encodes CASRSAPYNSPLHF.